The subject of this entry is one T cell receptor (beta chain). Its specificity is unknown. The source of the sample is a study of vaccination effects on CD4 cells after COVID-19. Study context: Participants got two doses of BNT162b2 or mRNA-1273 vaccine.

The method was immunoSEQ multiplex PCR; TCRdb's version includes in-frame clones alone and lacks a portion of them. The table records some 19,000 clones, 65% to 85% of them present only once. Sequencing in the ViraFEST assay came after antigen-specific CD4+ T cells had been expanded with viral peptide pools, which were used to stimulate PBMC. Researchers isolated CD4+ T cells once about 11 days of culture had elapsed. Having tested negative for nucleocapsid antibodies, the vaccine recipients showed no prior SARS-CoV-2 infection. Half-medium exchanges with IL-2 medium took place on days 3 and 7. Study-wide findings and caveats: Marked clonal contraction was seen in infection- and vaccine-induced clones late after vaccination.

The source material was CD4+ T cells from PBMCs cultured with HCoV-NL63 spike peptides, sampled before COVID-19 vaccination. The receptor's source is a human donor who received a COVID-19 vaccine.

In DNA, the CDR3 is TGTGCCAGCAGTGAAACGGTGAACTATGGCTACACCTTC. Translated, it gives CASSETVNYGYTF. This chain connects TRBV6-1 to TRBJ1-2; D gene ambiguous. CDR1 and CDR2 from the germline V gene are MNHNS and SASEGT. The CDR3 covers 13 residues. V shed 2 bases and J shed 2 bases, with 6 bases lying between them.